This is a list of T cell receptor beta chains from one sample in a study of T cell responses to AZD1222 COVID-19 vaccine. This table comes from immunoSEQ multiplex PCR, and its TCRdb copy is limited to in-frame clones, with some not included. The data contain 100,000 to 120,000 clones, 86% of them seen just once; the ten biggest clones take up about 3.5%. The specimen was peripheral blood, collected on day 0 of AZD1222 vaccination. These TCRs come from an adult in good health. The CDR3 runs from the conserved cysteine through the conserved F or W. Each record gives: clone size, V gene, D gene, J gene, CDR3 DNA, CDR3 protein. D genes are given only for firm matches. Some rows have no size entry. The others give once, few or many, or a class for an expanded clone.

abundance: NA; v_gene: TRBV7-7; d_gene: TRBD2; j_gene: TRBJ2-1; CDR3nt: TGTGCCAGCAGCTTAGGGGTAGCGGGGGCTGGGAATGAGCAGTTCTTC; CDR3aa: CASSLGVAGAGNEQFF
abundance: NA; v_gene: TRBV13; d_gene: NA; j_gene: TRBJ2-6; CDR3nt: TGTGCCAGCAGCTCCAAAGCTGGGGCCAACGTCCTGACTTTC; CDR3aa: CASSSKAGANVLTF
abundance: NA; v_gene: TRBV6-5; d_gene: TRBD1; j_gene: TRBJ2-5; CDR3nt: TGTGCCATCCAAAGACAGGGGCCCCAAGAGACCCAGTACTTC; CDR3aa: CAIQRQGPQETQYF
abundance: NA; v_gene: TRBV7-2; d_gene: NA; j_gene: TRBJ1-1; CDR3nt: TGTGCCAGCAGCGCCAGGGAAGCTTTCTTT; CDR3aa: CASSAREAFF
abundance: NA; v_gene: TRBV7-9; d_gene: TRBD1; j_gene: TRBJ2-7; CDR3nt: TGTGCCAGCAGCCAAGGGACAGCCTCCTACGAGCAGTACTTC; CDR3aa: CASSQGTASYEQYF
abundance: NA; v_gene: TRBV6-5; d_gene: NA; j_gene: TRBJ1-6; CDR3nt: TGTGCCAGCAGTTACTCGACAGTAGATAATTCACCCCTCCACTTT; CDR3aa: CASSYSTVDNSPLHF
abundance: once; v_gene: TRBV5-1; d_gene: NA; j_gene: TRBJ1-6; CDR3nt: TGCGCCAGCAGCTTGGCGGGAGATAATTCACCCCTCCACTTT; CDR3aa: CASSLAGDNSPLHF
abundance: NA; v_gene: TRBV4-3; d_gene: NA; j_gene: TRBJ1-2; CDR3nt: TGCGCCAGCAGCCAAGGCAGGCAGCACTACACCTTC; CDR3aa: CASSQGRQHYTF
abundance: NA; v_gene: TRBV19; d_gene: NA; j_gene: TRBJ2-2; CDR3nt: TGTGCCAGTAGTCGAGTGGGGGCCACCGGGGAGCTGTTTTTT; CDR3aa: CASSRVGATGELFF
abundance: NA; v_gene: TRBV27; d_gene: TRBD2; j_gene: TRBJ2-2; CDR3nt: TGTGCCAGCAGTTTAATCGGGGGGTATGGTTCCGGGGAGCTGTTTTTT; CDR3aa: CASSLIGGYGSGELFF
abundance: NA; v_gene: TRBV2; d_gene: TRBD1; j_gene: TRBJ1-4; CDR3nt: TGTGCCAGCAGTCTGCGGACAGGATATACTGAAAAACTGTTTTTT; CDR3aa: CASSLRTGYTEKLFF